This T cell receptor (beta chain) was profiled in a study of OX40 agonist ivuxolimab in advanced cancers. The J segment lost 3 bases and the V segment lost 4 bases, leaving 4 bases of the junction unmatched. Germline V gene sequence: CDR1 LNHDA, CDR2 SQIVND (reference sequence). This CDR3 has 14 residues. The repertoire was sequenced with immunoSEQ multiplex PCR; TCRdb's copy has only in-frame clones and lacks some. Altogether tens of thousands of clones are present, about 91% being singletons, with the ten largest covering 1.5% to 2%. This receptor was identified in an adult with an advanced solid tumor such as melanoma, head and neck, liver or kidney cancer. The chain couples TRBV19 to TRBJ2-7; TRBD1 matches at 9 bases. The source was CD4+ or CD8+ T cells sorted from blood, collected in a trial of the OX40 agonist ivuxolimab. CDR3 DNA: TGTGCCAGTAGTACAGGACAGGGGAACTACGAGCAGTACTTC. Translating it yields CASSTGQGNYEQYF.